Below, 17 T cell receptor beta chains from the same sample are listed, as sequenced in a study of T cell responses to AZD1222 COVID-19 vaccine. Assay used: immunoSEQ multiplex PCR; TCRdb lists only in-frame clones, some missing. The sample includes about 53,000 clones, about 88% seen only once; the top ten take 25% to 30%. Here the sequenced sample was peripheral blood, taken on day 0 of AZD1222 vaccination. The receptors shown here come from an adult in good health.

The CDR3 DNA is TGTGCCAGCAGCTGGACTAGCGGGGTAAACAATGAGCAGTTCTTC. Its protein is CASSWTSGVNNEQFF. The V call is TRBV7-6, the J call TRBJ2-1; 12 nucleotides align to TRBD2. The ends lost 4 bases at V and 5 bases at J; junction bases unmatched: 3. Germline V CDR1 and CDR2: SGHVS, FNYEAQ. The CDR3 consists of 15 residues.

V and J are TRBV11-3 and TRBJ2-5, with TRBD1 as a possible D gene (6 bases). With 0 bases removed from V and 5 bases from J, the gap between germline ends came to 16 bases. The V gene's germline CDR1 is SGHNT and CDR2 YENEEA. CDR3 size: 16 residues. CDR3 nucleotides: TGTGCCAGCAGCTTAGATGGGAACAGGGACGGGGAGACCCAGTACTTC. It translates to CASSLDGNRDGETQYF.

The rearrangement uses TRBV5-1 and TRBJ1-6; 8 nucleotides align to TRBD1. The CDR3 contains 14 residues. The V and J ends lost 4 bases and 10 bases, in that order; junction bases with no gene match: 7. Germline-derived CDR1 and CDR2 are SGHRS and YFSETQ. CDR3 sequence reads: CASSMTGVGSPLHF. DNA for the CDR3: TGCGCCAGCAGCATGACAGGGGTCGGATCACCCCTCCACTTT.

The chain has TRBV19 and TRBJ1-2; no clear D gene. The CDR3 covers 13 residues. V lost 5 bases to trimming and J lost 0 bases, with 7 bases between them. The V gene's germline CDR1 is LNHDA and CDR2 SQIVND (reference sequence). CDR3 sequence: CASSRVPNYGYTF. The CDR3 bases are TGTGCCAGTAGTCGGGTTCCTAACTATGGCTACACCTTC.

The chain carries TRBV7-2 and TRBJ1-6, with unresolved D. The V gene lost 5 bases and the J gene lost 10 bases, with 9 bases spanning the gap. Per the germline V gene, CDR1 is SGHTA and CDR2 is FQGNSA. CDR3 size: 12 residues. In DNA, the CDR3 is TGTGCCAGCAGCGTTAATAGCTCACCCCTCCACTTT. It encodes CASSVNSSPLHF.

J is TRBJ1-1 and V is TRBV27; D call uncertain. Germline V lookup: CDR1 MNHEY, CDR2 SMNVEV (reference sequence). The V and J ends lost 2 bases and 0 bases respectively, with 7 bases between them. This CDR3 has 14 amino acids. The CDR3 DNA reads TGTGCCAGCAGTTTACGAGAAATGAACACTGAAGCTTTCTTT. This codes for CASSLREMNTEAFF.

The rearrangement links TRBV10-2 to TRBJ2-1; the match to TRBD2 covers 9 bases. Looked up from germline, CDR1 is WSHSY and CDR2 is SAAADI. The CDR3 is made up of 15 amino acids. The V and J ends lost 6 bases and 8 bases, in that order; junction bases with no gene match: 11. CDR3 region: CASRNSGSGKDEQFF. CDR3 coding DNA: TGCGCCAGCAGAAATAGCGGGAGTGGGAAAGATGAGCAGTTCTTC.

The chain couples TRBV5-5 to TRBJ1-2, with TRBD1 as a possible D gene (5 bases). Trimming shortened V by 4 bases and J by 2 bases, and 9 bases separated the two germline ends. In germline, CDR1 is SGHKS, CDR2 YYEKEE (reference sequence). This CDR3 spans 13 amino acids. The CDR3 bases are TGTGCCAGCAGCCAGGAGGGGAACTATGGCTACACCTTC. Its translation is CASSQEGNYGYTF.

The V call is TRBV6-5, the J call TRBJ1-1; D perhaps matches TRBD1 (5 bases). Germline CDR1 reads MNHEY; CDR2 reads SVGAGI. Trimming took off 6 bases at V and 0 bases at J, with 11 bases between the two ends. The CDR3 length is 14 residues. CDR3 coding DNA: TGTGCCAGCAGCTACACGGGGGTGAACACTGAAGCTTTCTTT. Translating it yields CASSYTGVNTEAFF.

The genes are TRBV29-1 and TRBJ1-2, with D tentatively TRBD1 (5 bases). Germline CDR1 is SQVTM and CDR2 is ANQGSEA. V lost 1 base to trimming and J lost 4 bases, with 16 bases between them. The CDR3 is made up of 15 amino acids. For the CDR3, the DNA is TGCAGCGTTGAAGGGGCATCGCGGGACGGCTATGGCTACACCTTC. Protein sequence: CSVEGASRDGYGYTF.

V is TRBV6-5 and J is TRBJ1-6; TRBD1 might be the D (6 bases). Trimming pared 6 bases from V and 10 bases from J, leaving 16 bases between. Germline V gives CDR1 MNHEY, CDR2 SVGAGI. The CDR3 extends over 14 amino acids. Here the CDR3 DNA reads TGTGCCAGCAGCCCACAGGGATCACGCTCACCCCTCCACTTT. Translated: CASSPQGSRSPLHF.

This clone has ten or more counts. The CDR3 coding sequence is TGCGCCAGCAGCGAGGACCTATTGGCGAGCCAAGAGACCCAGTACTTC. Its translation is CASSEDLLASQETQYF. This chain links TRBV5-1 with TRBJ2-5; no clear D. Trimming took off 4 bases at V and 1 base at J, with 17 bases between the two ends. The CDR3 totals 16 residues. Germline V CDR1 and CDR2: SGHRS, YFSETQ. Complete variable domain (other parts from reference TRBV5-1 and TRBJ2-5): KAGVTQTPRYLIKTRGQQVTLSCSPISGHRSVSWYQQTPGQGLQFLFEYFSETQRNKGNFPGRFSGRQFSNSRSEMNVSTLELGDSALYLCASSEDLLASQETQYFGPGTRLLVL.

The rearrangement uses TRBV15 and TRBJ1-2; D possibly corresponds to TRBD1 (5 bases). Trimming removed 5 bases at V and 3 bases at J, with 19 bases between. The length of the CDR3 is 16 residues. Germline CDR1 LNHNV, CDR2 YYDKDF (reference sequence). CDR3 amino acids: CATSLRGGRKDYGYTF. In nucleotides, the CDR3 is TGTGCCACCAGCCTCCGGGGGGGGAGGAAAGACTATGGCTACACCTTC.

CDR3 residues: CASSSRGFNQPQHF. The DNA of the CDR3 is TGTGCCAGCAGTTCCAGGGGTTTCAATCAGCCCCAGCATTTT. This chain joins TRBV27 and TRBJ1-5; possible D gene TRBD1, 6 bases. Trimming took 4 bases from V and 3 from J, leaving 10 bases between them. The germline gives CDR1 MNHEY, CDR2 SMNVEV (reference sequence). The CDR3 is 14 residues long.

The chain employs TRBV5-4 and TRBJ2-3; TRBD2 might be the D (6 bases). Trimming removed 3 bases at V and 5 bases at J, with 19 bases between. The germline gives CDR1 SGHNT, CDR2 YYREEE (reference sequence). This CDR3 is built from 16 residues. CDR3 DNA sequence: TGTGCCAGCAGCTCCGAACTTGGACTATCCCTAGATACGCAGTATTTT. Protein sequence: CASSSELGLSLDTQYF.

The chain carries TRBV24-1 and TRBJ2-1; 11 positions match TRBD2. Per the germline V gene, CDR1 is KGHDR and CDR2 is SFDVKD. V shed 6 bases, J shed 5 bases, and the junction held 8 bases outside the gene matches. This CDR3 region has 16 residues. The CDR3 loop is CATSTIAGGTDNEQFF. The CDR3 DNA reads TGTGCCACCAGTACGATAGCGGGAGGGACGGACAATGAGCAGTTCTTC.

This clone showed up just a few times. The gene calls are TRBV18 and TRBJ1-6; 10 bases line up with TRBD1. Trimming at V came to 4 bases and at J to 8 bases, leaving 5 bases not matched to a gene. CDR3 length equals 15 residues. Looked up from germline, CDR1 is KGHSH and CDR2 is LQKENI. CDR3 bases: TGTGCCAGCTCACAAGCCGGGACAGGGGATTCACCCCTCCACTTT. Protein sequence: CASSQAGTGDSPLHF. Using reference TRBV18 and TRBJ1-6 for the parts outside the CDR3, the full variable domain is NAGVMQNPRHLVRRRGQEARLRCSPMKGHSHVYWYRQLPEEGLKFMVYLQKENIIDESGMPKERFSAEFPKEGPSILRIQQVVRGDSAAYFCASSQAGTGDSPLHFGNGTRLTVT.